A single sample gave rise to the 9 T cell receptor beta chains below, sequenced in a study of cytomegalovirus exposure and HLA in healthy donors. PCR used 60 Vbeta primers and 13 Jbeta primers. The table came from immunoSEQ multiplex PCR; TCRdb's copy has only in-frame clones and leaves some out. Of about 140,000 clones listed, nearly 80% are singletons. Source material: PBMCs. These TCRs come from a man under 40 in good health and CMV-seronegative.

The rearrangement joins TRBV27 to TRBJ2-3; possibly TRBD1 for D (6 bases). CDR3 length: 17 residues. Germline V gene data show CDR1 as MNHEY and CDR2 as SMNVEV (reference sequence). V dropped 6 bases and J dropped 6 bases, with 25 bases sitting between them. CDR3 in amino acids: CASSPPLQGPFEDTQYF. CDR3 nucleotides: TGTGCCAGCAGCCCGCCCCTCCAGGGGCCCTTTGAGGATACGCAGTATTTT.

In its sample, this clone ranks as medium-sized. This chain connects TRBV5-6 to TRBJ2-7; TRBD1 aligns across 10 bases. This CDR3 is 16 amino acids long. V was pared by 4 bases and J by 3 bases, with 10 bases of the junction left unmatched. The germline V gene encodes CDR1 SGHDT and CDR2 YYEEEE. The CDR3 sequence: CASSGTGQGYYYEQYF. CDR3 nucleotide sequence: TGTGCCAGCAGCGGAACGGGACAGGGGTATTACTACGAGCAGTACTTC.

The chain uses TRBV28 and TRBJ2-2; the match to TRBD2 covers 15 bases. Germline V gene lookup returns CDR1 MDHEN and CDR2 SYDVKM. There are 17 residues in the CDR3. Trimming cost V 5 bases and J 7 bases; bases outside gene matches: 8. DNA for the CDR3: TGTGCCAGCAGTCCCTCCGGACTAGCGGGAGGGTACGGGGAGCTGTTTTTT. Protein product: CASSPSGLAGGYGELFF.

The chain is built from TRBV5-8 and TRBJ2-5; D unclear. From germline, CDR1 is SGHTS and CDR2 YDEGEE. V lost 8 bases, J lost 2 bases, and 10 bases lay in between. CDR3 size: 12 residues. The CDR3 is CASPLPQETQYF. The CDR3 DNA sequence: TGTGCCAGTCCCCTACCACAAGAGACCCAGTACTTC.

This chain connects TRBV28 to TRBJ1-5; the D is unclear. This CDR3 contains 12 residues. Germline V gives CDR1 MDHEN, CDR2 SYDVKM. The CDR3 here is CALSEGNQPQHF. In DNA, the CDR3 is TGTGCTCTCTCTGAGGGCAATCAGCCCCAGCATTTT.

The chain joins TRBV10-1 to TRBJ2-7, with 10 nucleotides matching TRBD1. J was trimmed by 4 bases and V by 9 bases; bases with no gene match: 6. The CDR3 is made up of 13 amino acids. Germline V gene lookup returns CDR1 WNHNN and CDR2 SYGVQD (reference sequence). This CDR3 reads CASSRDRGYEQYF. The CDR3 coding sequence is TGCGCCAGTAGTCGGGACAGGGGATACGAGCAGTACTTC.

CDR3 sequence: CASSLDGGWETQYF. DNA for the CDR3: TGCGCCAGCAGCTTGGATGGGGGGTGGGAGACCCAGTACTTC. The V gene is TRBV5-1, the J gene TRBJ2-5, with D possibly matching TRBD2 (6 bases). Germline lookup yields CDR1 SGHRS and CDR2 YFSETQ. V lost 0 bases and J lost 5, with 11 bases in between. The CDR3 extends over 14 amino acids.

CDR3 loop: CASSNGLAGNYEQYF. Written as DNA, the CDR3 is TGTGCCAGCAGTAACGGACTAGCGGGGAACTACGAGCAGTACTTC. V gene TRBV6-6 combines with J gene TRBJ2-7; 12 bases map to TRBD2. After removal of 5 bases from V and 3 bases from J, the junction contained 5 bases not matched to a gene. CDR1 and CDR2 from the germline V gene are MNHNY and SVGAGI (reference sequence). This CDR3 is 15 amino acids long.

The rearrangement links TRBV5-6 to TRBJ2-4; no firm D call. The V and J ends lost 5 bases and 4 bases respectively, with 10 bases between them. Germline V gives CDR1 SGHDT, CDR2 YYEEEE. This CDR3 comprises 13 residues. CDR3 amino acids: CASSITLKNIQYF. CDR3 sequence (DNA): TGTGCCAGCAGTATAACTTTAAAAAACATTCAGTACTTC. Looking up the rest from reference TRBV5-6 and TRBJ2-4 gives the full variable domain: DAGVTQSPTHLIKTRGQQVTLRCSPKSGHDTVSWYQQALGQGPQFIFQYYEEEERQRGNFPDRFSGHQFPNYSSELNVNALLLGDSALYLCASSITLKNIQYFGAGTRLSVL.